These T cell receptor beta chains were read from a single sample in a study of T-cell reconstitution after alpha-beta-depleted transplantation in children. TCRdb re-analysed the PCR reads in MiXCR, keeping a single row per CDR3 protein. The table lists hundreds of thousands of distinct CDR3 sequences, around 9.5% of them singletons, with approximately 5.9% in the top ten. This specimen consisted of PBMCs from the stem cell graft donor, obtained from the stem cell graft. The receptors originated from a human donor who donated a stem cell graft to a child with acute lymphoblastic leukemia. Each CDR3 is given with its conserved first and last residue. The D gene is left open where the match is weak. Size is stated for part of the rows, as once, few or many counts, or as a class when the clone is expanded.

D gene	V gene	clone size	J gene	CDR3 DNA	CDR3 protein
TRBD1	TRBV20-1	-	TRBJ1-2	TGCAGTGCTGCAATACCGGGACAGGGGCACACCTTC	CSAAIPGQGHTF
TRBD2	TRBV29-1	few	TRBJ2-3	TGCAGCGTTGAAGAGCCAACTAGCGGGGGGGCCTTTGTGACAGATACGCAGTATTTT	CSVEEPTSGGAFVTDTQYF
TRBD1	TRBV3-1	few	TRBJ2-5	TGTGCCAGCAGCCAAGATTGGACAGGGGAAGAGACCCAGTACTTC	CASSQDWTGEETQYF
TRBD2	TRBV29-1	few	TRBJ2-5	TGCAGCGCCGGGGGGGGGAGGGGACAAGAGACCCAGTACTTC	CSAGGGRGQETQYF
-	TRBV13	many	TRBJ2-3	TGTGCCAGCGGATTACGGACACCTAGCACAGATACGCAGTATTTT	CASGLRTPSTDTQYF
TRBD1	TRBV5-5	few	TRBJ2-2	TGTGCCAGCAGCTTTCTGCCAGGGGGCAACACCGGGGAGCTGTTTTTT	CASSFLPGGNTGELFF
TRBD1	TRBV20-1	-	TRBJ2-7	TGCAGTGCTAGAGATCTTACCGGGACAGGGAACTACGAGCAGTACTTC	CSARDLTGTGNYEQYF
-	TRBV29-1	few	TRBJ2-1	TGCAGCGTTGATCCGCCCCGGTTCTTC	CSVDPPRFF
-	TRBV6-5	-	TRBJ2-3	TGTGCCAGCAGTTCCCCGGGGCCACTCAACACAGATACGCAGTATTTT	CASSSPGPLNTDTQYF
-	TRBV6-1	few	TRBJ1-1	TGTGCCAGCAGGTTCCCGGGACAACCGAACACTGAAGCTTTCTTT	CASRFPGQPNTEAFF
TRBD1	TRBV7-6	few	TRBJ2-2	TGTGCCAGCAGCGTGTTAGGGGGCTACACCGGGGAGCTGTTTTTT	CASSVLGGYTGELFF
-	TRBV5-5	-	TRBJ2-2	TGTGCCAGCAGCCTCAGCGTTTACACCGGGGAGCTGTTTTTT	CASSLSVYTGELFF
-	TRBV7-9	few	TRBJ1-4	TGTGCCAGCAGCTTCGGAGTCCCCGCAACTAATGAAAAACTGTTTTTT	CASSFGVPATNEKLFF
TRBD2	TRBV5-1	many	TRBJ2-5	TGCGCCAGCAGCTTATTGTGGCGGGGGACTAGAATCGCGGAGACCCAGTACTTC	CASSLLWRGTRIAETQYF
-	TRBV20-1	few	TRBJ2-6	TGCAGTGCAGGAGGGGCTGGGACCAACGTCCTGACTTTC	CSAGGAGTNVLTF
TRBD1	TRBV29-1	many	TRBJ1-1	TGCAGCGTTTTTACAGGGGGGAACACTGAAGCTTTCTTT	CSVFTGGNTEAFF
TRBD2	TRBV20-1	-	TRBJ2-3	TGCAGTGCTAGAGTGGGCGTGAGCGGGGGGGCCAGAGATACGCAGTATTTT	CSARVGVSGGARDTQYF
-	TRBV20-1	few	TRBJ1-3	TGCAGTGCTAGAGATAAGAGGGTCTCGGGAAACACCATATATTTT	CSARDKRVSGNTIYF
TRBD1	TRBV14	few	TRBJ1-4	TGTGCCAGCAGCCAACCCCGGGACAGCCGCCCGGTCCTTCAACTGTTTTTT	CASSQPRDSRPVLQLFF
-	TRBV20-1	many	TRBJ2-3	TGCAGTGCTAGGGGGATAGCTAGCAAAAGTGTAGCGCAGTATTTT	CSARGIASKSVAQYF
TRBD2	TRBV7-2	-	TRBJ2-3	TGTGCCAGCAGCTCGGGGGGGCCTCGGGCAGATACGCAGTATTTT	CASSSGGPRADTQYF
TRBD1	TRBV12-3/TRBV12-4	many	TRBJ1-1	TGTGCCAGCAGACTTACAGGGGGCATCACTGAAGCTTTCTTT	CASRLTGGITEAFF
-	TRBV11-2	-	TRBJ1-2	TGTGCCAGCAGCCCCAACAGAATCTATGGCTACACCTTC	CASSPNRIYGYTF
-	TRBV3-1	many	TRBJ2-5	TGTGCCAGCAGCCCCGGACCCGTTTTAGACCAGTACTTC	CASSPGPVLDQYF
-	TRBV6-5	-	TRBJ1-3	TGTGCCAGCAGTTACGGGGGTTTTGGAAACACCATATATTTT	CASSYGGFGNTIYF
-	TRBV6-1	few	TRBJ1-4	TGTGCCAGCAGGTCATTCTCTTACAGGGACGTGGAACTGTTTTTT	CASRSFSYRDVELFF
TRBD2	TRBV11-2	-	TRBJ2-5	TGTGCCAGCAGCCCGGGAAAGAAACTAGCGGGGGGGCTTTTGTTGGAGACCCAGTACTTC	CASSPGKKLAGGLLLETQYF
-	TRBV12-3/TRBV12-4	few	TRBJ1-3	TGTGCCAGCAGGACTCAGGGGAGGTCTGGAAACACCATATATTTT	CASRTQGRSGNTIYF
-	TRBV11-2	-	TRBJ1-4	TGTGCCAGCAGCGCCAGACGACCCCACAGCGAAAAACTGTTTTTT	CASSARRPHSEKLFF
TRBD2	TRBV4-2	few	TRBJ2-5	TGTGCCAGCAGCCCGTATAGCGGGGGGGCGCAAGAGACCCAGTACTTC	CASSPYSGGAQETQYF
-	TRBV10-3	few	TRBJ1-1	TGTGCCATCAGCGGGAACATGAACACTGAAGCTTTCTTT	CAISGNMNTEAFF
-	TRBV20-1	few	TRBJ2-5	TGCAGTGCTAGTCAAGACCAAGAGACCCAGTACTTC	CSASQDQETQYF
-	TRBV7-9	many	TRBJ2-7	TGTGCCAGCAGCTTATTTGGGTTGGGCAACGCCTACGAGCAGTACTTC	CASSLFGLGNAYEQYF
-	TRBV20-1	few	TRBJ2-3	TGCAGTGCTAGAGATCCGGCGGGGTCCACAGATACGCAGTATTTT	CSARDPAGSTDTQYF
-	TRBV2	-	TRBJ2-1	TGTGCCAGCAGTGGAGTTGGCCAAAGGGGTTACAATGAGCAGTTCTTC	CASSGVGQRGYNEQFF
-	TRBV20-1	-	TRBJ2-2	TGCAGTGCTATGAGACAGGCGAAAAACGGGGAGCTGTTTTTT	CSAMRQAKNGELFF
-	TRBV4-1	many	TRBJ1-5	TGCGCCAGCAGCCAAGGAGCAGGGGAGCATCAGCCCCAGCATTTT	CASSQGAGEHQPQHF
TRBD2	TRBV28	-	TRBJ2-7	TGTGCCAGCCTTATCGGGGGGGGCCGGGTGATCGAGCAGTACTTC	CASLIGGGRVIEQYF
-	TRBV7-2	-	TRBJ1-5	TGTGCCAGCAGCTTTTGGCAGGGAAGCAATCAGCCCCAGCATTTT	CASSFWQGSNQPQHF
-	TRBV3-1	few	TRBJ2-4	TGTGCCAGCAGCCAAGGACAGAAAAACATTCAGTACTTC	CASSQGQKNIQYF
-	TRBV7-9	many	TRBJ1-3	TGTGCCAGCAGCAAGGACGGAAACACCATATATTTT	CASSKDGNTIYF
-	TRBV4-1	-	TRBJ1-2	TGCGCCAGCAGCCAAGTAGTCGGGCGGGCAGCGGATAACTATGGCTACACCTTC	CASSQVVGRAADNYGYTF
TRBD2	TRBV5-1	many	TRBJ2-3	TGCGCCAGCTCCGGGACTAGCGCATCAGATACGCAGTATTTT	CASSGTSASDTQYF
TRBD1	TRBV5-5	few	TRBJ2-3	TGTGCCAGCAGCCCAAGAACAGGGGAAAGCACAGATACGCAGTATTTT	CASSPRTGESTDTQYF
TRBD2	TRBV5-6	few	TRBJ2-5	TGTGCCAGCAGGCTCCGACTAGCGGGGGGCCGAGGACTGGAGACCCAGTACTTC	CASRLRLAGGRGLETQYF
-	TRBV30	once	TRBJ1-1	TGTGCCTGGAGGGCGCTATTCCGTAGGGGGACTTTCTTT	CAWRALFRRGTFF